A single sample is the source of the 21 T cell receptor beta chains below, sequenced in a study of blood T cells in healthy people across ages. Primed by a sample-barcoded 5' primer and a J-beta primer mix, a second PCR proceeded for 7 to 11 cycles. MiXCR, run by TCRdb on the 5' RACE reads, gives a single entry per CDR3 protein. The profile shows some 1.5 million distinct CDR3 sequences, approximately 39% of them singletons. The sequenced sample was blood. The origin of the receptors is a woman between 18 and 29 years old in good health.

This clonotype was counted only a few times. This chain connects TRBV4-3 to TRBJ2-3; TRBD2 agrees at 8 bases. Germline CDR1 reads LGHNA; CDR2 reads YSLEER. This CDR3 has 16 amino acids. Trimming took 0 bases from V and 6 from J; bases not matched to a gene: 8. The CDR3 sequence is CASSQDTAGGADTQYF. Written as DNA, the CDR3 is TGCGCCAGCAGCCAAGATACGGCGGGGGGCGCCGATACGCAGTATTTT.

This clonotype has a handful of counts. The gene calls are TRBV7-9 and TRBJ2-3; no clear D. The V gene's germline CDR1 is SEHNR and CDR2 FQNEAQ (reference sequence). V lost 0 bases to trimming and J lost 0 bases, with 7 bases between them. There are 15 residues in the CDR3. CDR3 nucleotides: TGTGCCAGCAGCTTAGCGCGCCTTAGCACAGATACGCAGTATTTT. Its protein is CASSLARLSTDTQYF.

This clonotype was detected a few times. In DNA form, the CDR3 reads TGTGCCAGCAGCCATCCCCGGAAGGGGAACGAGCAGTACTTC. Its translation: CASSHPRKGNEQYF. The chain uses TRBV14 and TRBJ2-7; tentative D call: TRBD1 (5 bases). CDR3 size: 14 residues. Germline V lookup: CDR1 SGHDN, CDR2 FVKESK. Trimming took off 3 bases at V and 5 bases at J, with 14 bases between the two ends. The whole variable domain, filled in from reference TRBV14 and TRBJ2-7, reads EAGVTQFPSHSVIEKGQTVTLRCDPISGHDNLYWYRRVMGKEIKFLLHFVKESKQDESGMPNNRFLAERTGGTYSTLKVQPAELEDSGVYFCASSHPRKGNEQYFGPGTRLTVT.

The table lists this clonotype with a count of one. The chain carries TRBV12-3 or TRBV12-4 and TRBJ1-1; D not certain. CDR3 length: 15 amino acids. Trimming cost V 3 bases and J 2 bases, with 13 bases left between them. The CDR3 coding sequence is TGTGCCAGCAGTTTCGTCAGAGTAGGAAACACTGAAGCTTTCTTT. This codes for CASSFVRVGNTEAFF.

The CDR3 nucleotides read TGCGCCAGCAGCCAAGATCGGGCCGACAGGGTGGGAGGCTACACCTTC. Translating gives CASSQDRADRVGGYTF. The V call is TRBV4-3, the J call TRBJ1-2; 7 bases are shared with TRBD1. The length of the CDR3 is 16 residues. The junction had 12 bases not matched to a gene; V was cut back by 0 bases and J by 8 bases. The germline gives CDR1 LGHNA, CDR2 YSLEER.

This clonotype has just a few counts. The chain is built from TRBV7-6 and TRBJ2-4, with 9 bases fitting TRBD2. Trimming removed 1 base from V and 7 bases from J; junction bases left unmatched: 5. CDR3 length: 15 residues. Per the germline V gene, CDR1 is SGHVS and CDR2 is FNYEAQ. CDR3 region: CASSLDGTSINIQYF. Written as DNA, the CDR3 is TGTGCCAGCAGCTTAGACGGGACTAGCATCAACATTCAGTACTTC.

This clonotype turned up a few times. Relative to the germline gene, one junction end is altered; a read error may explain this. V and J are TRBV20-1 and TRBJ2-2; D gene uncertain. The CDR3 loop spans 11 amino acids. In germline, CDR1 is DFQATT, CDR2 SNEGSKA (reference sequence). The CDR3 protein is CSATGTGELFF. For the CDR3, the DNA is TGCAGCGCTACGGGCACCGGGGAGCTGTTTTTT.

The rearrangement uses TRBV30 and TRBJ2-5; 10 bases match TRBD1. Trimming at V came to 4 bases and at J to 2 bases, leaving 7 bases not matched to a gene. The CDR3 extends over 15 amino acids. Germline lookup yields CDR1 GTSNPN and CDR2 SVGIG (reference sequence). In DNA form, the CDR3 reads TGTGCCTGGACGGTCAGGACAGGGGGACAAGAGACCCAGTACTTC. Translating it yields CAWTVRTGGQETQYF.

V usage is TRBV6-5 and J usage is TRBJ2-2; the D gene is possibly TRBD2 (5 bases). Germline V gene data show CDR1 as MNHEY and CDR2 as SVGAGI. The CDR3 has 13 residues. V gave up 6 bases and J gave up 6 bases, with 11 bases separating them. The CDR3 DNA sequence: TGTGCCAGCAGGCCGCCTAGCCCCGGGGAGCTGTTTTTT. The encoded protein is CASRPPSPGELFF.

The chain has TRBV20-1 and TRBJ1-5; 10 positions agree with TRBD1. Germline values: CDR1 DFQATT, CDR2 SNEGSKA (reference sequence). The CDR3 loop spans 14 amino acids. Unmatched junction bases numbered 4, after V lost 3 bases and J lost 5 bases. CDR3 sequence: CSARDRGEYQPQHF. CDR3 in DNA: TGCAGTGCTAGGGACAGGGGGGAGTATCAGCCCCAGCATTTT.

This chain connects TRBV9 to TRBJ2-5, with D perhaps TRBD1 (5 bases). Trimming stripped 0 bases from V and 11 bases from J, with 20 bases between. Germline V CDR1 and CDR2: SGDLS, YYNGEE. The CDR3 sequence is 15 residues long. The CDR3 sequence is CASSVAGRAIDEQYF. CDR3 in DNA: TGTGCCAGCAGCGTAGCGGGCAGGGCCATCGATGAGCAGTACTTC.

The CDR3 DNA follows: TGTGCCAGCAGCTTAACCCAGGGACTAGCGGGAGGCGGAGAGACCCAGTACTTC. It translates to CASSLTQGLAGGGETQYF. This sequence joins TRBV7-3 and TRBJ2-5; 15 bases line up with TRBD2. The CDR3 is 18 residues long. The V segment lost 0 bases and the J segment 4 bases; nucleotides outside the gene matches: 6. Germline V gene data show CDR1 as SGHTA and CDR2 as FQGTGA. The whole variable domain, filled in from reference TRBV7-3 and TRBJ2-5, reads GAGVSQTPSNKVTEKGKYVELRCDPISGHTALYWYRQSLGQGPEFLIYFQGTGAADDSGLPNDRFFAVRPEGSVSTLKIQRTERGDSAVYLCASSLTQGLAGGGETQYFGPGTRLLVL.

This clonotype was counted many times. V and J are TRBV7-2 and TRBJ2-3, with D tentatively TRBD1 (6 bases). V shed 5 bases and J shed 0 bases, with 12 bases lying between them. The germline V gene encodes CDR1 SGHTA and CDR2 FQGNSA. The CDR3 sequence is 15 residues long. CDR3 in DNA: TGTGCCAGCAGCCTAGACAGGACTAGCACAGATACGCAGTATTTT. It codes for CASSLDRTSTDTQYF.

This CDR3 is CSVEGSLGLNTEAFF. The CDR3 region has the DNA TGCAGCGTTGAAGGTTCTTTAGGCCTGAACACTGAAGCTTTCTTT. The V and J genes are TRBV29-1 and TRBJ1-1; D is unclear. Germline CDR1 reads SQVTM; CDR2 reads ANQGSEA. The length of the CDR3 is 15 residues. V dropped 1 base and J dropped 0 bases, with 12 bases sitting between them.

This clonotype has more than one count but fewer than ten. This sequence joins TRBV7-9 and TRBJ1-5, with 12 bases that match TRBD1. Germline V gives CDR1 SEHNR, CDR2 FQNEAQ (reference sequence). Unmatched junction bases numbered 7, after V lost 6 bases and J lost 4 bases. The CDR3 is made up of 16 amino acids. The CDR3 spells CASSKGGQGANQPQHF. CDR3 in DNA: TGTGCCAGCAGTAAAGGGGGACAGGGGGCAAATCAGCCCCAGCATTTT.

The chain combines TRBV20-1 with TRBJ2-3; 8 bases map to TRBD2. V lost 5 bases and J lost 5; bases outside the gene matches: 9. The CDR3 extends over 14 amino acids. Germline-derived CDR1 and CDR2 are DFQATT and SNEGSKA (reference sequence). The CDR3 sequence is CSAPEAGGIDTQYF. In nucleotides, the CDR3 is TGCAGTGCTCCGGAGGCGGGGGGAATAGATACGCAGTATTTT.

This clonotype was detected a few times. This chain uses TRBV12-3 or TRBV12-4 with TRBJ2-5, with TRBD2 matching 13 bases. CDR3 length: 16 residues. V lost 5 bases, J lost 11 bases, and 14 bases stayed unmatched. Written as DNA, the CDR3 is TGTGCCAGCAGTCGGACTAGCGGGAGTGGGACGGATGAGCAGTACTTC. It encodes CASSRTSGSGTDEQYF.

The CDR3 is CASSPTGIEQYF. Here the CDR3 DNA reads TGTGCCAGCAGCCCGACAGGGATTGAGCAGTACTTC. This sequence joins TRBV12-3 or TRBV12-4 and TRBJ2-7; TRBD1 matches at 7 bases. The CDR3 length is 12 residues. J was trimmed by 7 bases and V by 6 bases; bases with no gene match: 6.

The gene calls are TRBV4-3 and TRBJ2-6; D is unclear. The length of the CDR3 is 19 residues. Germline loops: CDR1 LGHNA, CDR2 YSLEER. The V and J ends lost 0 bases and 0 bases respectively, with 15 bases between them. The chain's CDR3 is CASSQDVWGFDSGANVLTF. CDR3 bases: TGCGCCAGCAGCCAAGATGTTTGGGGTTTTGACTCTGGGGCCAACGTCCTGACTTTC.

This clonotype was seen a few times. V and J are TRBV3-1 and TRBJ1-2, with D unresolved. V was clipped by 0 bases and J by 4 bases, with 18 bases between them. The CDR3 is 17 residues long. Germline V lookup: CDR1 LGHDT, CDR2 YNNKEL (reference sequence). The CDR3 loop is CASSQDRAWAPFYGYTF. The CDR3 bases are TGTGCCAGCAGCCAAGATAGGGCTTGGGCCCCCTTCTATGGCTACACCTTC.

The chain links TRBV3-1 to TRBJ1-1; D not resolved. The ends were cut back, 1 base at V and 4 bases at J, with 10 bases in the middle. This CDR3 comprises 14 residues. Germline CDR1 is LGHDT and CDR2 is YNNKEL (reference sequence). The CDR3 protein is CASSQVGSGTEAFF. CDR3 sequence (DNA): TGTGCCAGCAGCCAAGTTGGCAGTGGCACTGAAGCTTTCTTT.